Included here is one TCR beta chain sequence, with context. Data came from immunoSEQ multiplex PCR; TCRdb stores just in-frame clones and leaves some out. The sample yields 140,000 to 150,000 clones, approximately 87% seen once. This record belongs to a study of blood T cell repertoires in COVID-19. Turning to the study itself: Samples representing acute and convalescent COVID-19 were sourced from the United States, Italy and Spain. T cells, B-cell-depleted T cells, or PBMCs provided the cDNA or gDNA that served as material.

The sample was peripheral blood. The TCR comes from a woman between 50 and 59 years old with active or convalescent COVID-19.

This CDR3 reads CASSVPRSGELFF. The DNA for the CDR3 is TGTGCCAGCAGCGTCCCTAGGTCCGGGGAGCTGTTTTTT. V is TRBV9 and J is TRBJ2-2; D is undetermined. The germline V gene encodes CDR1 SGDLS and CDR2 YYNGEE. The CDR3 sequence is 13 residues long. Trimming removed 2 bases at V and 6 bases at J, with 8 bases between.